This entry concerns a single T cell receptor beta chain. This sample is part of a study of blood T cell repertoires in COVID-19. Study in general: Acute-phase and convalescent COVID-19 samples originated in the United States, Italy and Spain. In each case, the material was cDNA or gDNA derived from T cells, B-cell-depleted T cells, or PBMCs.

The CDR3 runs 16 residues. CDR1 and CDR2 from the germline V gene are SGDLS and YYNGEE. V was pared by 0 bases and J by 4 bases, with 16 bases between. Original methodology: From reference gene primer amplification, estimates of nucleated cell counts were derived. TCRdb keeps only in-frame clones here, not all; method: immunoSEQ multiplex PCR. V, J and clone size are those of that table, while D and trimming were read from the DNA. There are about 130,000 clones in the sample; about 88% occur only once, and 4% to 5% lies in the top ten. Patients at the Seattle site were enrolled during active infection and followed longitudinally.

This clonotype was obtained from a man aged 55 to 70 with COVID-19, enrolled during active disease. This chain uses TRBV9 with TRBJ1-2; D is undetermined. The sequenced material came from peripheral blood. The CDR3 reads CASSVAGGGNPYGYTF. The CDR3 DNA is TGTGCCAGCAGCGTAGCTGGAGGTGGGAACCCCTATGGCTACACCTTC. Drawing the rest from reference TRBV9 and TRBJ1-2, the complete variable domain is DSGVTQTPKHLITATGQRVTLRCSPRSGDLSVYWYQQSLDQGLQFLIQYYNGEERAKGNILERFSAQQFPDLHSELNLSSLELGDSALYFCASSVAGGGNPYGYTFGSGTRLTVV.